This T cell receptor (beta chain) was recovered during a study of shared clonotypes between healthy human individuals. The healthy adult donors were HIV-negative and reported no recent acute infections or vaccinations. Partitioning of CD4+ cells yielded a CD45RA+ naive subset and a CD45RA-negative memory subset. Sequencing used immunoSEQ multiplex PCR; TCRdb keeps in-frame clones, though not all of them. This table holds under 1,900,000 clones, approximately 98.5% found once. Germline CDR1 reads SGHVS; CDR2 reads FQNEAQ. The CDR3 runs to 15 residues. The V end lost 5 bases, the J end lost 5 bases, and 17 bases lay between the germline ends.

The clonotype originates from a man aged 25 to 40 in good health. The source material was naive CD4+ T cells sorted from blood. Subset here: CD45RA+ positively selected. This chain joins TRBV7-8 and TRBJ2-3; D call uncertain. CDR3 nucleotides: TGTGCCAGCAGCCCCTTCAGCGCACTACAAGATACGCAGTATTTT. As protein: CASSPFSALQDTQYF.